The 22 T cell receptor beta chains presented below share a single source sample, sequenced in a study of blood T cell repertoires in COVID-19. Generated by immunoSEQ multiplex PCR, the TCRdb table keeps only in-frame clones and is missing some. The sample holds roughly 120,000 clones, approximately 80% seen once. Sequencing was carried out using peripheral blood. These TCRs come from a man between 65 and 85 years old with active or convalescent COVID-19.

V is TRBV11-2 and J is TRBJ2-1, with 12 bases fitting TRBD2. CDR1 is SGHAT, CDR2 FQNNGV, per germline. V lost 5 bases, J lost 4 bases, and 6 bases stayed unmatched. The CDR3 contains 16 residues. The DNA of the CDR3 is TGTGCCAGCAGCAAAGGACTAGCGGGACTTTACAATGAGCAGTTCTTC. Translation gives CASSKGLAGLYNEQFF.

This chain uses TRBV18 with TRBJ2-3, with D possibly being TRBD2 (6 bases). The CDR3 is made up of 15 amino acids. Germline V gene lookup returns CDR1 KGHSH and CDR2 LQKENI. Trimming cost V 4 bases and J 0 bases, with 11 bases left between them. CDR3 amino acids: CASSLSGTSTDTQYF. As DNA, the CDR3 is TGTGCCAGCTCACTATCCGGGACTAGCACAGATACGCAGTATTTT.

The rearrangement uses TRBV4-2 and TRBJ1-2; 7 nucleotides align to TRBD1. This CDR3 is built from 17 residues. The V gene's germline CDR1 is LGHNA and CDR2 YNFKEQ. Unmatched junction bases numbered 11, after V lost 0 bases and J lost 4 bases. The CDR3 spells CASSQEGTAITVYGYTF. The CDR3 DNA sequence: TGTGCCAGCAGCCAAGAGGGGACAGCTATTACCGTCTATGGCTACACCTTC.

The CDR3 nucleotides read TGTGCCAGTAGTATTGACAGAAGGGGCAATGAGCAGTTCTTC. The encoded protein is CASSIDRRGNEQFF. This rearrangement joins TRBV19 to TRBJ2-1; tentatively, D is TRBD1 (5 bases). This CDR3 comprises 14 residues. Trimming removed 3 bases at V and 6 bases at J, with 12 bases between. Looked up from germline, CDR1 is LNHDA and CDR2 is SQIVND (reference sequence). Drawing the rest from reference TRBV19 and TRBJ2-1, the complete variable domain is DGGITQSPKYLFRKEGQNVTLSCEQNLNHDAMYWYRQDPGQGLRLIYYSQIVNDFQKGDIAEGYSVSREKKESFPLTVTSAQKNPTAFYLCASSIDRRGNEQFFGPGTRLTVL.

For this clone: The same CDR3 arises from other DNA sequences in this sample as well. The CDR3, as DNA: TGTGCCAGTAGTAGTAGCTACGAGCAGTACTTC. This gives the protein CASSSSYEQYF. The gene calls are TRBV19 and TRBJ2-7; D remains unclear. The CDR3 runs to 11 residues. V was trimmed by 4 bases and J by 3 bases, leaving 4 bases between them. The V gene's germline CDR1 is LNHDA and CDR2 SQIVND (reference sequence).

This clone was observed at least ten times. The CDR3 spells CASSQDHEYNSPLHF. CDR3 DNA: TGCGCCAGCAGCCAAGATCATGAGTATAATTCACCCCTCCACTTT. The chain recombines TRBV4-3 with TRBJ1-6; no definite D call. Germline CDR1 LGHNA, CDR2 YSLEER. The V end was cut by 0 bases, the J end by 4 bases, with 7 bases between. There are 15 residues in the CDR3.

V gene TRBV14 combines with J gene TRBJ2-5; the D gene is possibly TRBD2 (5 bases). V was shortened by 0 bases and J by 7 bases, with 9 bases between the two germline ends. The CDR3 has 13 residues. The germline gives CDR1 SGHDN, CDR2 FVKESK. The CDR3 protein is CASSQDRAGTQYF. The CDR3 DNA is TGTGCCAGCAGCCAAGACCGTGCGGGGACCCAGTACTTC. The entire variable domain, with the rest obtained from reference TRBV14 and TRBJ2-5, is as follows: EAGVTQFPSHSVIEKGQTVTLRCDPISGHDNLYWYRRVMGKEIKFLLHFVKESKQDESGMPNNRFLAERTGGTYSTLKVQPAELEDSGVYFCASSQDRAGTQYFGPGTRLLVL.

V is TRBV2 and J is TRBJ1-2; 9 nucleotides align to TRBD1. The germline gives CDR1 SNHLY, CDR2 FYNNEI. V lost 5 bases to trimming and J lost 4 bases; unmatched junction nucleotides: 2. The CDR3 is 13 residues long. This CDR3 reads CASSTGGFYGYTF. The CDR3 coding sequence is TGTGCCAGCAGTACAGGGGGCTTCTATGGCTACACCTTC.

This chain uses TRBV28 with TRBJ1-1; D gene ambiguous. V shed 4 bases and J shed 5 bases, with 8 bases lying between them. The CDR3 loop spans 12 amino acids. From germline, CDR1 is MDHEN and CDR2 SYDVKM. The CDR3 DNA sequence: TGTGCCAGCAGTTCCCAGGATACTGAAGCTTTCTTT. Encoded protein: CASSSQDTEAFF.

The chain recombines TRBV11-2 with TRBJ1-2; TRBD1 matches at 7 bases. CDR3 length: 13 residues. In germline, CDR1 is SGHAT, CDR2 FQNNGV. V trimming: 4 bases; J trimming: 7 bases; junction bases outside the gene matches: 6. The CDR3 reads CASSSRQGTGYTF. DNA of the CDR3: TGTGCCAGCAGCTCTCGACAGGGTACTGGCTACACCTTC.

The chain joins TRBV7-8 to TRBJ1-5; possible D gene TRBD1, 5 bases. This CDR3 contains 15 residues. Germline CDR1 and CDR2: SGHVS and FQNEAQ. V was clipped by 1 base and J by 6 bases, with 13 bases between them. This CDR3 reads CASSLDTGPGQPQHF. In DNA, the CDR3 is TGTGCCAGCAGCTTAGACACAGGACCAGGTCAGCCCCAGCATTTT.

V and J are TRBV6-6 and TRBJ1-4, with D uncertain. The CDR3 is made up of 12 amino acids. The germline V gene encodes CDR1 MNHNY and CDR2 SVGAGI (reference sequence). The V and J ends lost 3 bases and 7 bases respectively, with 6 bases between them. CDR3 residues: CASSYSSEKLFF. The CDR3 region has the DNA TGTGCCAGCAGTTATTCGAGTGAAAAACTGTTTTTT.

This clone came up many times. V and J are TRBV19 and TRBJ1-1; D is ambiguous. The CDR3 spans 13 residues. CDR1 and CDR2 from the germline V gene are LNHDA and SQIVND (reference sequence). Trimming left V 0 bases short and J 6 bases short, with 8 bases between. The CDR3 reads CASSIDKIAEAFF. The CDR3, as DNA: TGTGCCAGTAGTATAGATAAGATAGCTGAAGCTTTCTTT.

The rearrangement links TRBV29-1 to TRBJ1-6, with TRBD1 matching 9 bases. The V gene end was trimmed by 4 bases and the J gene end by 10 bases; junction bases not matched to a gene: 8. The CDR3 contains 14 residues. From germline, CDR1 is SQVTM and CDR2 ANQGSEA. The CDR3 sequence is CSVVTGGYGSPLHF. The CDR3 region has the DNA TGCAGCGTTGTGACAGGGGGGTATGGGTCACCCCTCCACTTT.

This sequence joins TRBV9 and TRBJ1-2, with D uncertain. CDR1 is SGDLS and CDR2 is YYNGEE in the germline V gene. This CDR3 is 13 amino acids long. Trimming took off 0 bases at V and 5 bases at J, with 8 bases between the two ends. The CDR3 DNA reads TGTGCCAGCAGCGTAGCACAGCTATATGGCTACACCTTC. It encodes CASSVAQLYGYTF.

In this sample, this clone turned up a few times. J is TRBJ1-1 and V is TRBV9; tentatively, D is TRBD1 (6 bases). The germline V and J ends were trimmed by 3 bases and 5 bases, with 11 bases remaining between them. Germline V gene data show CDR1 as SGDLS and CDR2 as YYNGEE. This CDR3 has 13 amino acids. CDR3 sequence (DNA): TGTGCCAGCAGCGCGGGGGGGCGTACTGAAGCTTTCTTT. Translation: CASSAGGRTEAFF.

The rearrangement links TRBV11-2 to TRBJ2-2; TRBD1 agrees at 10 bases. V shed 6 bases, J shed 3 bases, and the junction held 7 bases outside the gene matches. CDR3 length: 16 amino acids. Germline V lookup: CDR1 SGHAT, CDR2 FQNNGV. CDR3 sequence: CASRPDRGIYTGELFF. CDR3 DNA sequence: TGTGCCAGCAGACCGGACAGGGGGATTTACACCGGGGAGCTGTTTTTT. The whole variable domain, remainder taken from reference TRBV11-2 and TRBJ2-2, is EAGVAQSPRYKIIEKRQSVAFWCNPISGHATLYWYQQILGQGPKLLIQFQNNGVVDDSQLPKDRFSAERLKGVDSTLKIQPAKLEDSAVYLCASRPDRGIYTGELFFGEGSRLTVL.

This CDR3 is CASSRTGANHQPQHF. The CDR3, as DNA: TGTGCCAGTAGTCGAACAGGGGCCAACCATCAGCCCCAGCATTTT. J is TRBJ1-5 and V is TRBV19; TRBD1 agrees at 7 bases. This CDR3 spans 15 amino acids. Germline V gene data show CDR1 as LNHDA and CDR2 as SQIVND (reference sequence). V dropped 5 bases and J dropped 5; count of bases not matched to a gene: 9.

This clone was seen once. The chain carries TRBV9 and TRBJ2-3, with 9 bases aligning to TRBD1. V lost 10 bases, J lost 3 bases, and 12 bases stayed unmatched. Per the germline V gene, CDR1 is SGDLS and CDR2 is YYNGEE. The CDR3 has 15 amino acids. The CDR3 DNA reads TGTGCCGGGGGGCAAGGACAGGGGTTAACAGATACGCAGTATTTT. As protein: CAGGQGQGLTDTQYF. The variable domain in full, with the rest retrieved from reference TRBV9 and TRBJ2-3, is DSGVTQTPKHLITATGQRVTLRCSPRSGDLSVYWYQQSLDQGLQFLIQYYNGEERAKGNILERFSAQQFPDLHSELNLSSLELGDSALYFCAGGQGQGLTDTQYFGPGTRLTVL.

The V and J genes are TRBV6-2 or TRBV6-3 and TRBJ2-1, with 10 bases identical to TRBD2. CDR1 and CDR2 (germline): MNHEY, SVGEGT. The CDR3 has 17 residues. The trim removed 0 bases at V and 10 bases at J, leaving 12 bases unmatched. The CDR3 DNA reads TGTGCCAGCAGTTACTCCCGGCTAGCGGGGGTTGGGAGGGAGCAGTTCTTC. Translating it yields CASSYSRLAGVGREQFF.

The chain carries TRBV10-1 and TRBJ1-1; D might be TRBD1 (6 bases). There are 13 residues in the CDR3. The germline gives CDR1 WNHNN, CDR2 SYGVQD (reference sequence). V lost 6 bases and J 6 bases, leaving 14 bases between the germline ends. The CDR3 spells CASREGGGAEAFF. CDR3 nucleotides: TGCGCCAGCAGAGAAGGCGGGGGCGCTGAAGCTTTCTTT.

The chain couples TRBV4-2 to TRBJ1-4; D remains unclear. The CDR3 contains 17 residues. Germline CDR1 reads LGHNA; CDR2 reads YNFKEQ. Trimming removed 0 bases at V and 2 bases at J, with 13 bases between. The CDR3 sequence: CASSQDSGFGTNEKLFF. In DNA, the CDR3 is TGTGCCAGCAGCCAAGATTCGGGGTTCGGGACTAATGAAAAACTGTTTTTT.